This T cell receptor (beta chain) was retrieved from a study of cytomegalovirus exposure and HLA in healthy donors (dated by TCRdb to 2016 to 2017). For the study in its entirety: An earlier analysis of under 600 of the donors reported approximately 290 Gb of sequence data and 117 million unique TCR beta sequences from roughly 200 million T cells. Roughly 310 gigabases of sequencing data and 70 million to 100 million unique TCR sequences were included in an early release covering over 600 HLA-typed donors. Among the approximately 400 genotyped donors, around 79% belonged to the genetic ancestry cluster associated with self-reported Caucasian donors. The study aimed to test whether signatures of past pathogen exposure could be identified by cataloging public T cell receptors. The study used immunosequencing to profile the T cell repertoires of 600 to 850 subjects and linked those repertoires to cytomegalovirus serostatus. Along with the roughly 700-subject first cohort, a separate validation cohort of over a hundred different subjects was used. To predict cytomegalovirus infection status, the study combined high-throughput TCR immunosequencing, statistical association of individual TCRs with disease status, and machine learning. A later analysis re-examined previously published TCR beta repertoires from over 500 donors and added high-resolution HLA genotyping to investigate patterns of TCR occurrence. The later analysis used no new phenotypic data to find candidate immune exposures, relying instead on TCR beta sequences and their occurrence across donors. An earlier analysis of 587 of the donors applied high-throughput TCR beta sequencing to assess whether each TCR beta V gene segment acted as functional or pseudogenic. Donor age, sex, ethnicity and CMV serostatus were compiled together with the repertoire data. A later genetic analysis took genome-wide SNP genotypes for about 65% of the roughly 670 donors and used that subset as a discovery cohort. All discovery cohort repertoires had been generated using a single sequencing platform. Class I and class II HLA loci were covered by the typing at four-digit resolution. Typing coverage varied by locus: roughly 629-640 donors for A, B, C, DRB1 and DQB1; around 560 for DQA1; more than 600 for DPA1; roughly 470 for DPB1. About 5 DR-DQ haplotypes were handled as single units for association and clustering, since linkage in the cohort was strong. Across some 400 genotyped donors of the cohort, an average of roughly 250,000 unique TCR beta nucleotide sequences per donor were sequenced, and roughly 20% of those sequences were non-productive.

The cohort was made up of approximately 670 healthy bone marrow donors. Cohort members were all nominally healthy when sampled, although unrecorded immune exposures were likely present. The donor tested CMV seropositive, placing the donor among the approximately 290 seropositive members of the cohort. A peripheral blood sample was provided by each donor, and peripheral blood mononuclear cells were used for TCR beta sequencing. The Qiagen DNeasy Blood Extraction Kit was used to extract genomic DNA from the blood cell samples. The CDR3 numbers 13 residues from cysteine through phenylalanine. Only the CDR3 region is kept as DNA, spanning 39 bases read in frame from base 1. After removal of 9 bases from V and 5 bases from J, the junction retains 8 bases not matched to a gene. CDR1 and CDR2, looked up from the germline V gene, are SNHLY and FYNNEI. Summary of the overall study and its limitations: Roughly uniform sequencing depth across donors was assumed in presence/absence analyses, although this assumption may not hold. In a later genetic analysis, fewer N-insertions in productive TCRs were reported among donors in an Asian-associated ancestry cluster than the roughly 700-donor mean. The only immune exposure information available for the cohort was CMV serostatus. In vitro tests confirmed that a few of the cytomegalovirus-associated TCR beta chains recognize cytomegalovirus antigens. A later genetic analysis associated a missense DCLRE1C variant with V-gene and J-gene trimming of TCR beta chains, and an independent cohort replicated the association. Only TCR beta chains were sequenced in this cohort, and the absence of alpha or paired-chain data limited detectable features. A later analysis associated 15,000 to 20,000 TCR beta sequences with specific HLA alleles at a false discovery rate of 0.05. Because the 87-base-pair reads could not distinguish some IMGT-functional V segments, including TRBV6-2 and TRBV6-3, those segments were excluded. The classifier was reported to diagnose cytomegalovirus status with high specificity and sensitivity in both the original and validation cohorts. In a later analysis, HLA-associated TCR beta chains were found to be more clonally expanded and to have lower generation probabilities than equally common non-associated chains. According to a later analysis, TCR association rates differed among HLA loci, with DRB1 alleles showing the most associated TCRs and HLA-C alleles showing the fewest. Because counts were too low, seventeen rarely observed V segments, including chromosome 9 orphons, were excluded from the earlier analysis of 587 of the donors. The study gave a list of 150 to 200 TCR beta chains associated with cytomegalovirus. Correlated functional status among segregating V segments might reflect linkage disequilibrium, but an unknown experimental factor could not be ruled out. A group of highly shared sequence variants was considered likely to be a technical artifact of the sequencing pipeline. Because some donors lacked HLA typing at each locus, the association tests relied only on the typed subset. Several of the top co-occurrence clusters appeared to be linked to parvovirus B19, influenza, CMV and Epstein-Barr virus, according to a later analysis. When HLA alleles, especially DR and DQ, strongly co-occurred, attributing TCR associations to individual alleles was difficult. A further reported finding was that TCR beta sequences accurately predicted the HLA-A and HLA-B alleles for most subjects in the first cohort. According to a later analysis, most CMV-associated TCR beta chains appeared to be HLA-restricted, and the HLA associations seemed to be driven largely by CMV exposure. In an earlier analysis of some 550 of the donors, most TCR beta V segments were observed in productive rearrangements about 90% or about 30% of the time, broadly matching IMGT annotations. According to the authors, the approach could potentially be generalized to other disease states and immunological phenotypes. Most TCR sequences were seen in very few donors, while some public TCRs were found in many individuals.

Library preparation used the immunoSEQ multiplex PCR assay. The multiplex PCR relied on a mix of 60 forward primers for TCR Vbeta segments and 13 reverse primers for TCR Jbeta segments. Amplification of the CDR3 region of rearranged TCR beta genes was performed with a multiplex PCR assay on genomic DNA. On the Illumina HiSeq System, the amplified TCR beta libraries were sequenced as 87-base-pair reads. Per the original workflow: In a later analysis, tens of millions of unique TCR beta chains were counted across the roughly 670 repertoires, and approximately 11 million of these chains were shared by at least two donors. A nearest-neighbor algorithm error-corrected the raw reads and collapsed the reads into unique sequences, merging closely related sequences to remove PCR and sequencing errors. To assign V, D and J gene segments, CDR3 sequences were aligned to IMGT reference sequences. Each retained sequence needed at least a six-nucleotide match to both a V gene segment and a J gene segment. Rearrangements were called productive when the CDR3 lacked stop codons and stayed in frame with V and J; all others were non-productive. CDR3 was defined according to IMGT convention as the region running from the second conserved V-encoded cysteine to the conserved J-encoded phenylalanine. Sequences without an unambiguous match to a single V gene segment were excluded from the earlier analysis of several hundred of the donors. An earlier analysis of around 600 of the donors classified V segments as functional when productive rearrangements were above 56.7% and as segregating when the standard deviation between donors was above 5%. A statistical classification framework was built to diagnose cytomegalovirus status from the catalog of TCR beta chain sequences. In a later analysis, V and J genes were assigned by comparing TCR nucleotide sequences against IMGT/GENE-DB human TR gene sequences. The TCRdist pipeline was used in a later analysis to assign CDR3 sequences and most-parsimonious VDJ recombination scenarios. In a later analysis, every TCR beta chain was defined by the combination of its CDR3 amino acid sequence and its V-gene family, and reads without a unique V-gene family were dropped. As a way to deal with suspected cross-contamination and a sequencing artifact, a later analysis dropped hundreds of nucleotide sequences that were highly shared and had low generation probability. In a later analysis, a clonal expansion index was calculated for each public chain from normalized within-repertoire ranks of inferred template counts. Generation probabilities in a later analysis came from a VDJ recombination model fitted to out-of-frame rearrangements, and those results were checked against IGoR. A later analysis scored TCR-TCR, TCR-HLA and TCR-CMV co-occurrence with hypergeometric tests, applying a repertoire-size bias correction to TCR pairs. To estimate false discovery rates, a later analysis permuted the HLA or CMV assignments 20 times. In a later analysis, co-occurring TCRs were grouped with DBSCAN, and TCRdist sequence similarity was added when clustering was performed within HLA-allele-positive subsets. Repertoires with fewer than 30,000 or more than 120,000 public chains were left out of co-occurrence clustering, as were five repertoires with anomalous nucleotide sharing. In its TCRdb copy, this immuneACCESS table keeps in-frame sequences only and misses some clones. Where compared with another copy, unresolved V genes explain less than half of these, and the others have no known cause. The V and J calls and clone size were taken over from that table, and D and trimming were inferred from the DNA. The sample table contains about 140,000 clones; only one count was recorded for approximately 80% of them. The ten largest account for less than 1.5% of the sample.

A note on this clone: Its antigen is unknown. No quality values exist for individual bases; no much larger clone is one base distant.

The sequence links TRBV2 to TRBJ2-7; 9 bases in the middle match TRBD1. This clonotype was obtained from a man aged 25 to 40 in good health and CMV-seropositive. Sequenced input: PBMCs. The CDR3 sequence is CARAHDRGDEQYF. At the DNA level, the sequence is TGTGCCAGGGCCCACGACAGGGGGGACGAGCAGTACTTC.